This T cell receptor beta chain was retrieved from a study of shared T cell receptors in the human thymus. This clone has just one count. Generated by immunoSEQ multiplex PCR, the TCRdb table keeps only in-frame clones and is missing some. The sample carries over 450,000 clones, around 78% recorded once. CDR3 length: 15 amino acids. Germline V lookup: CDR1 MNHEY, CDR2 SMNVEV (reference sequence). The V segment lost 8 bases and the J segment 3 bases; nucleotides outside the gene matches: 6. This sample was also put to use in a study of human thymus T cells. From that report: Seemingly biased V and J gene usage marked thymic and blood repertoires.

The source is a boy in the first two years of life with a congenital heart defect. The sample was thymocytes. This sequence joins TRBV27 and TRBJ1-4; 10 positions match TRBD1. CDR3 in DNA: TGTGCCAGCCGGGACAGGGGATCGGCTAATGAAAAACTGTTTTTT. It specifies CASRDRGSANEKLFF. The full variable domain, completed using reference TRBV27 and TRBJ1-4, is EAQVTQNPRYLITVTGKKLTVTCSQNMNHEYMSWYRQDPGLGLRQIYYSMNVEVTDKGDVPEGYKVSRKEKRNFPLILESPSPNQTSLYFCASRDRGSANEKLFFGSGTQLSVL.